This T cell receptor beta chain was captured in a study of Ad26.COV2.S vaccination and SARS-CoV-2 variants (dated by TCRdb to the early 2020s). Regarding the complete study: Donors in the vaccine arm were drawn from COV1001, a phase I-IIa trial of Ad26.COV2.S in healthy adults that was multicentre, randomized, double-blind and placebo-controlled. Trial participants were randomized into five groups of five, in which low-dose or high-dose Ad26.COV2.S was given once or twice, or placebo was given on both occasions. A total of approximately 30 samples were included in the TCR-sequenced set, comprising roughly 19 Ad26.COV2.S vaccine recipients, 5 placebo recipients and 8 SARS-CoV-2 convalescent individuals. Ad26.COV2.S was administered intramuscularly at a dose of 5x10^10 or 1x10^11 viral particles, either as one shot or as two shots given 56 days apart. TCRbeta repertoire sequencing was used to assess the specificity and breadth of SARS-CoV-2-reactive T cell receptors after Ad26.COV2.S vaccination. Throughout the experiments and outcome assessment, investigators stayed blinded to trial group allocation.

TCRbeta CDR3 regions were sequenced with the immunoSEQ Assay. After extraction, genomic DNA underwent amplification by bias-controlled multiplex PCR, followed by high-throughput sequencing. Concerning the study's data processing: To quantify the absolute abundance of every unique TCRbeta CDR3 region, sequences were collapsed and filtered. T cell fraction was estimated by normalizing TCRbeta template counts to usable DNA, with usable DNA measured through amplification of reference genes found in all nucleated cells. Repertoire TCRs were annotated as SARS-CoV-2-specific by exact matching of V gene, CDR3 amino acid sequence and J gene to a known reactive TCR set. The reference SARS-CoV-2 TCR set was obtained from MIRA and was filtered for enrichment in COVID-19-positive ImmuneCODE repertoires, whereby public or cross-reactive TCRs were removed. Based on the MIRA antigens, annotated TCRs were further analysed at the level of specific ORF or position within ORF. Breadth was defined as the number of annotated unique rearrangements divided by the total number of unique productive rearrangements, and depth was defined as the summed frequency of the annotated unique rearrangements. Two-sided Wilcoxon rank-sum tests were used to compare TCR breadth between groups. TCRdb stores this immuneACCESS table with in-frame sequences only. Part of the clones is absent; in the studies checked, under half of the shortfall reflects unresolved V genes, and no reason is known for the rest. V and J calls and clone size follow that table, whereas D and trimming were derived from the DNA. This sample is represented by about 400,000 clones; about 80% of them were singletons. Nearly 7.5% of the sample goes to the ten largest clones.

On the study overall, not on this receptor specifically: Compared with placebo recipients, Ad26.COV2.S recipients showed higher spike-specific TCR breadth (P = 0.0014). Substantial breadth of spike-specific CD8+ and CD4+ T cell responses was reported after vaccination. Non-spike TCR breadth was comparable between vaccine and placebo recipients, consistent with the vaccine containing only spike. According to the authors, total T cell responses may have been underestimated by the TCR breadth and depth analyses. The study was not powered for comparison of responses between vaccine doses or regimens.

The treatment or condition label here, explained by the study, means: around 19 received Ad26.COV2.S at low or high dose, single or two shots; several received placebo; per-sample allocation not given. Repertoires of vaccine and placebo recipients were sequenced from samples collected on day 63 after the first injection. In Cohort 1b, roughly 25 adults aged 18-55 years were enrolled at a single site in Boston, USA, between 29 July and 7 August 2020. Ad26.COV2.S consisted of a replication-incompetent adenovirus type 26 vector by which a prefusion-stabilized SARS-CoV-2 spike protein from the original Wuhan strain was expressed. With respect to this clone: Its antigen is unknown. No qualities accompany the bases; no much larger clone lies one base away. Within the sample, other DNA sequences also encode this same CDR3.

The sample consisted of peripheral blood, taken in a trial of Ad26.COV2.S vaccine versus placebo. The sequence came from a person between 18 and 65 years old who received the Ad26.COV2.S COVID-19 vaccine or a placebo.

The nucleotide sequence is given as TGTGCCAGCAGCGAGACTAGCGGATCCTACAATGAGCAGTTCTTC. This is translated as CASSETSGSYNEQFF. Recombination joined TRBV6-4 with TRBJ2-1, with 9 bases aligning to TRBD2. The CDR3 runs 15 residues from the cysteine to the phenylalanine. Solely the CDR3 DNA is kept, with 45 bases framed from the first base. The CDR1 and CDR2 encoded by the germline V gene are MRHNA and SNTAGT. V is pruned by 6 bases and J by 1 base, leaving 4 bases of the junction without a gene match.